This TCR beta chain was recovered during a study of stem cell transplantation in POMP-related autoinflammatory disease. V gave up 6 bases and J gave up 2 bases, with 10 bases separating them. CDR3 length equals 14 residues. Per germline, CDR1 LNHDA and CDR2 SQIVND (reference sequence). Only in-frame clones appear in the TCRdb table, and some are missing; sequencing was by immunoSEQ multiplex PCR. This sample has over 60,000 clones, with approximately 91% found just once. This chain joins TRBV19 and TRBJ1-4; no definite D call. The sample consisted of CD4+ T cells from PBMCs, taken after stem cell transplantation. The sequence came from a human patient with POMP-related autoinflammation and immune dysregulation (PRAID). Some T cells may have come from the graft donor. CDR3 loop: CASREPFTNEKLFF. CDR3 in DNA: TGTGCCAGTAGAGAGCCGTTTACTAATGAAAAACTGTTTTTT.